This note documents a single T cell receptor (beta chain) sequence. In the source study's methods: Amplification with reference gene primers provided the estimates of nucleated cell counts. Profiling relied on immunoSEQ multiplex PCR, and the TCRdb table lists in-frame clones only, not all of them. That table furnishes V, J and clone size, whereas the DNA furnished D and trimming. The table lists about 670,000 clones, around 90% of them singletons. The data originate from a study of blood T cell repertoires in COVID-19. Turning to the study itself: The United States, Italy and Spain provided the acute and convalescent COVID-19 samples. Sample material is recorded as cDNA or gDNA derived from T cells, B-cell-depleted T cells, or PBMCs.

The CDR3 length is 12 residues. CDR1 and CDR2 (germline): GTSNPN, SVGIG (reference sequence). The V end was cut by 3 bases, the J end by 14 bases, with 17 bases between. This receptor was identified in a woman aged 18-35 years with acute or convalescent COVID-19. The sequenced sample was peripheral blood. The chain is built from TRBV30 and TRBJ1-3, with a weak D call TRBD1 (6 bases). The CDR3 region is CAWSPGGLQVYF. In DNA, the CDR3 is TGTGCCTGGAGCCCCGGGGGGCTCCAAGTATATTTT.